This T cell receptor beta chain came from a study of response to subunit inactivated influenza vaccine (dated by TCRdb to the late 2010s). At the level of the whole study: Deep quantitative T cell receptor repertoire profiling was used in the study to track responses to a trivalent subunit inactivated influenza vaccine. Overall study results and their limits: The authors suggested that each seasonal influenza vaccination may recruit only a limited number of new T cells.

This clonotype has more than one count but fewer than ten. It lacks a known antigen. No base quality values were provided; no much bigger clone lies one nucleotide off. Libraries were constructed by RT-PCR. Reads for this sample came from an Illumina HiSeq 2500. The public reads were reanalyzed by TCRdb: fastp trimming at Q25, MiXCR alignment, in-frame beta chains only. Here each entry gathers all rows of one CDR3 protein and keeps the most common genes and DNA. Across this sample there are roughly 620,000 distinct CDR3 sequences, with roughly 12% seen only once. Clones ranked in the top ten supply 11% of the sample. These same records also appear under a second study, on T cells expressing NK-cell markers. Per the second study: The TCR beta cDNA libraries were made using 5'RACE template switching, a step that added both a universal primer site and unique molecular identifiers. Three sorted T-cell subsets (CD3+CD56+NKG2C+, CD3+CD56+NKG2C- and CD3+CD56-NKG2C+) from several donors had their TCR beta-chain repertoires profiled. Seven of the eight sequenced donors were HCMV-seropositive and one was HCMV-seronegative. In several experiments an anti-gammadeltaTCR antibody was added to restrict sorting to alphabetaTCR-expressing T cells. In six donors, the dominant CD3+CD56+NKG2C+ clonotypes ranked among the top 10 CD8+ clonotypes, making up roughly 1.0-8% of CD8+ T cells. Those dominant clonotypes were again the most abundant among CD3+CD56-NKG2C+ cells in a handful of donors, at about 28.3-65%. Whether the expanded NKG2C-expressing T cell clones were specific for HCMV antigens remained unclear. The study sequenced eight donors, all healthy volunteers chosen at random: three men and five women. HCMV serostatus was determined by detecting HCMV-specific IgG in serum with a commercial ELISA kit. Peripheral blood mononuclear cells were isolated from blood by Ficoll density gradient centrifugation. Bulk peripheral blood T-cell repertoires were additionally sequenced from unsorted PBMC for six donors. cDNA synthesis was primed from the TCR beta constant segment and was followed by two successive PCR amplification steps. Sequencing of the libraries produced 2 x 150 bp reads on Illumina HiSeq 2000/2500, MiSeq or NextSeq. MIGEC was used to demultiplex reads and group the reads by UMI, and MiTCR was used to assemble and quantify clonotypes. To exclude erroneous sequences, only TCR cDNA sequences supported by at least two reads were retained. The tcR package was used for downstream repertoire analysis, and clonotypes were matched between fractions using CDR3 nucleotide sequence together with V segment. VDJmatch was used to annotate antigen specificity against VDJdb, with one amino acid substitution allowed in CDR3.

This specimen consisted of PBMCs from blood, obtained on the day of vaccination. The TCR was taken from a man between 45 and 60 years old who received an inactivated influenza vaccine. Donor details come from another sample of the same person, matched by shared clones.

The DNA sequence is as follows: TGTGCCAGCAAACCGGGACAGGGGGCTGGAGAGACCCAGTACTTC. This codes for CASKPGQGAGETQYF. In this chain, TRBV2 is recombined with TRBJ2-5; the central 12 bases match TRBD1. Reading the germline V gene gives CDR1 SNHLY and CDR2 FYNNEI. Trimming removed 7 bases from V and 4 bases from J; the gene matches leave 7 bases unexplained. Reading from cysteine to phenylalanine, the CDR3 counts 15 amino acids. Only the CDR3 DNA stays, 45 bases, in frame from base 1.